This TCR beta chain was recovered during a study of a mutant IDH1 vaccine in newly diagnosed glioma. Study-wide context: Patients began vaccination 4-6 weeks after radiotherapy alone, or with temozolomide cycles. Receipt of radiotherapy, temozolomide, or both preceded the study, and most received both. Visit V12 was at week 35; visit V13 was at week 47.

Per germline, CDR1 SGHAT and CDR2 FQNNGV. The CDR3 has 15 residues. The V end lost 2 bases, the J end lost 2 bases, and 12 bases lay between the germline ends. Some clones are missing from TCRdb's copy, which holds only in-frame ones; the method was immunoSEQ multiplex PCR. Altogether about 54,000 clones are present, around four fifths being singletons, with the ten largest covering roughly 4%. Note on this clone: Its target is not known.

Time point in this sample: week 35, safety follow-up. What each vaccine dose contained was 300 ug of mutant IDH1 20-mer peptide, accompanied by topical imiquimod. Diagnosis in the donors showed new WHO grade 3 or 4 astrocytomas that were IDH1-mutant and ATRX-lost. The TCR originated in a woman younger than 30 with glioma. The sequencing here drew on PBMCs, taken from a glioma patient whose treatment included an IDH1 peptide vaccine. The gene calls are TRBV11-2 and TRBJ2-5; D ambiguous. In nucleotides, the CDR3 is TGTGCCAGCAGCTTAAGGCAGACTCTTCAAGAGACCCAGTACTTC. This sequence encodes CASSLRQTLQETQYF.